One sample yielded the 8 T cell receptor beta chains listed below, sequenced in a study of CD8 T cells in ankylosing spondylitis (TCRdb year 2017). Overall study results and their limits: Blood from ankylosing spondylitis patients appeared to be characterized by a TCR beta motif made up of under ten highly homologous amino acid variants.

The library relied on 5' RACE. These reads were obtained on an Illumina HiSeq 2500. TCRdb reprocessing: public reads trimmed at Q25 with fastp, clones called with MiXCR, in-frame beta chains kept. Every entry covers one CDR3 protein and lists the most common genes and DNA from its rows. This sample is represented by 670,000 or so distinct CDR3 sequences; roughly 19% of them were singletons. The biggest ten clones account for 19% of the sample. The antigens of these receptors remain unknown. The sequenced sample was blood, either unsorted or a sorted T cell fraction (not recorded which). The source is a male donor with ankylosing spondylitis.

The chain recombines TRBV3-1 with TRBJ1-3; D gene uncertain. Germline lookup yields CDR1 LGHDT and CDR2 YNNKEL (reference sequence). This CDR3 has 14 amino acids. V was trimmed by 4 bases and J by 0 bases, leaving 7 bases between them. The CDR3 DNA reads TGTGCCAGCAGCCGGGAGGTCTCTGGAAACACCATATATTTT. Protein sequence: CASSREVSGNTIYF.

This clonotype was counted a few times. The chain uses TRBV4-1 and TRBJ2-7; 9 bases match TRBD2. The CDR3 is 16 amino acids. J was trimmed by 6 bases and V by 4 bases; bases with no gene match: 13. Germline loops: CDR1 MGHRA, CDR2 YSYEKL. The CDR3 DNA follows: TGCGCCAGCAGCCGCGTCCGGCGGGAGGGTAACCGCGAGCAGTACTTC. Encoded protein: CASSRVRREGNREQYF.

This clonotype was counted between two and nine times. The CDR3 reads CASSYRGQNYGYTF. CDR3 sequence (DNA): TGTGCCAGCAGTTACAGGGGGCAGAACTATGGCTACACCTTC. The genes are TRBV6-2 or TRBV6-3 and TRBJ1-2; 7 bases fit TRBD1. The CDR3 contains 14 residues. J gave up 2 bases and V 2 bases, and 2 bases lay outside the gene matches. The germline gives CDR1 MNHEY, CDR2 SVGEGT.

The CDR3 bases are TGCAGTGCCAGGGTGTTCGAGGATCGCCAAGAGACCCAGTACTTC. Residues: CSARVFEDRQETQYF. This chain connects TRBV20-1 to TRBJ2-5; weak D call: TRBD1 (5 bases). This CDR3 comprises 15 residues. V lost 6 bases and J lost 1, with 18 bases in between. Germline CDR1 reads DFQATT; CDR2 reads SNEGSKA (reference sequence).

CDR3: CSARGLGQGGTEAFF. The DNA of the CDR3 is TGCAGTGCTAGGGGTCTGGGACAGGGGGGCACTGAAGCTTTCTTT. The chain joins TRBV20-1 to TRBJ1-1; TRBD1 aligns across 11 bases. The CDR3 runs to 15 residues. CDR1 DFQATT and CDR2 SNEGSKA come from the germline V gene (reference sequence). The trim removed 3 bases at V and 4 bases at J, leaving 7 bases unmatched.

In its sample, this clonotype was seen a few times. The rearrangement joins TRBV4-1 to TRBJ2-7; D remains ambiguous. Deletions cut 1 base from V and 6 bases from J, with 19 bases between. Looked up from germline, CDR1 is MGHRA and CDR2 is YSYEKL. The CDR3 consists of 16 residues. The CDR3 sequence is CASSQGRQPSPSEQYF. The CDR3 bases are TGCGCCAGCAGCCAAGGCCGACAACCCTCCCCCTCCGAGCAGTACTTC.

In nucleotides, the CDR3 is TGTGCCAGCAGCTTAACCCCTAGCCATGGGAGAGATACGCAGTATTTT. It yields the protein CASSLTPSHGRDTQYF. This sequence joins TRBV7-3 and TRBJ2-3; a weak D match, TRBD2 (5 bases). Germline CDR1 and CDR2: SGHTA and FQGTGA. This CDR3 region has 16 residues. The ends were cut back, 0 bases at V and 5 bases at J, with 15 bases in the middle.

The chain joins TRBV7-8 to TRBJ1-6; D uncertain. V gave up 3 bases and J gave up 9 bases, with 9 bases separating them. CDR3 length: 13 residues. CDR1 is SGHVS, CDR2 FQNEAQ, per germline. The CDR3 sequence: CASSLEKGSPLHF. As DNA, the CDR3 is TGTGCCAGCAGCTTGGAAAAGGGTTCACCCCTCCACTTT.